This T cell receptor beta chain stems from a study of T cell changes during pregnancy in multiple sclerosis. The germline gives CDR1 SGHVS, CDR2 FQNEAQ. CDR3 length equals 16 residues. V dropped 0 bases and J dropped 5 bases, with 16 bases sitting between them. Assay used: immunoSEQ multiplex PCR; TCRdb lists only in-frame clones, some missing. The table lists tens of thousands of clones, about 90% of them singletons, with under 5% in the top ten. In this sample, this clone turned up a few times. The V call is TRBV7-8, the J call TRBJ1-2; no firm D call. The specimen was peripheral blood, collected in the first trimester of pregnancy. This TCR was sampled from a female donor in good health, enrolled as a control in a pregnancy study. CDR3 region: CASSLAPSGVAYGYTF. DNA for the CDR3: TGTGCCAGCAGCTTAGCGCCGTCCGGGGTGGCATATGGCTACACCTTC.